This T cell receptor beta chain emerged from a study of T cell changes during pregnancy in multiple sclerosis (dated by TCRdb to between 2018 and 2021). At the level of the whole study: The study examined how the T cell repertoire changed over the course of pregnancy in women with multiple sclerosis.

This clone appeared a few times. Which antigen it targets is not known. No much larger clonotype is one base removed from it; base qualities were not supplied. Measured from the cysteine to the phenylalanine, the CDR3 is 15 residues long. CDR3 DNA only is kept here, 45 bases in frame from base 1. V is trimmed back by 1 base and J by 2 bases, and the junction contains 4 bases that no gene match accounts for. Taken from the germline V gene, the CDR1 and CDR2 loops are SGDLS and YYNGEE. Library construction relied on the immunoSEQ multiplex PCR assay. The table comes from immuneACCESS by way of TCRdb, which keeps in-frame sequences with V and J called. Part of the clones is missing from these tables; in studies checked, under half for an unresolved V gene and the rest for unknown reasons. The sample records around 110,000 clones, less than 95% of which are singletons. The ten largest clones capture 1.5% to 2% of the sample.

The V gene is TRBV9 and the J gene is TRBJ2-3; 7 bases in the junction line up with TRBD1. Sequenced here: peripheral blood, sampled before pregnancy. The sequence derives from a female donor with multiple sclerosis, enrolled in a pregnancy study. Here the CDR3 is given as CASSVTGVFTDTQYF. The DNA reads TGTGCCAGCAGCGTAACAGGGGTGTTCACAGATACGCAGTATTTT. The variable domain in full, with residues beyond the CDR3 obtained from the reference TRBV9 and TRBJ2-3 genes, is DSGVTQTPKHLITATGQRVTLRCSPRSGDLSVYWYQQSLDQGLQFLIQYYNGEERAKGNILERFSAQQFPDLHSELNLSSLELGDSALYFCASSVTGVFTDTQYFGPGTRLTVL.